One sample yielded the 20 T cell receptor beta chains listed below, sequenced in a study of OX40 agonist ivuxolimab in advanced cancers. The protocol was immunoSEQ multiplex PCR, while the TCRdb copy is restricted to in-frame clones and leaves out a portion. Here the sample spans 77,000 or so clones, roughly 90% being singletons. The sequences come from CD4+ or CD8+ T cells sorted from blood, collected in a trial of the OX40 agonist ivuxolimab. The source is an adult with an advanced solid tumor such as melanoma, head and neck, liver or kidney cancer.

The V call is TRBV28, the J call TRBJ2-5, with 8 bases matching TRBD1. V was clipped by 5 bases and J by 5 bases; unmatched bases: 7. Germline V gives CDR1 MDHEN, CDR2 SYDVKM. This CDR3 region has 14 residues. The CDR3 reads CASSPGGARETQYF. For the CDR3, the DNA is TGTGCCAGCAGTCCAGGGGGCGCAAGGGAGACCCAGTACTTC.

The chain carries TRBV6-1 and TRBJ1-5; the D is unclear. The V gene lost 2 bases and the J gene lost 1 base, with 12 bases spanning the gap. This CDR3 is built from 16 residues. CDR1 MNHNS and CDR2 SASEGT come from the germline V gene. CDR3 nucleotides: TGTGCCAGCAGTGAAAGCCCCTTTAGCAGCAATCAGCCCCAGCATTTT. Its translation: CASSESPFSSNQPQHF.

The chain employs TRBV7-2 and TRBJ2-3; 7 bases are a match to TRBD2. In germline, CDR1 is SGHTA, CDR2 FQGNSA. This CDR3 spans 14 amino acids. Trimming removed 3 bases from V and 2 bases from J; junction bases left unmatched: 2. Here the CDR3 DNA reads TGTGCCAGCAGCTTCAGCGGGGCCACAGATACGCAGTATTTT. It encodes CASSFSGATDTQYF.

The chain couples TRBV6-6 to TRBJ2-3; a possible D gene is TRBD2 (6 bases). The CDR3 has 15 amino acids. Per germline, CDR1 MNHNY and CDR2 SVGAGI (reference sequence). Trimming removed 0 bases at V and 2 bases at J, with 9 bases between. The CDR3 DNA sequence: TGTGCCAGCAGTTACTCGGGAGGCCCCACAGATACGCAGTATTTT. Protein: CASSYSGGPTDTQYF.

CDR3 sequence: CAISEQQGLGGYTF. The CDR3 nucleotides are TGTGCCATCAGTGAGCAACAGGGCTTGGGGGGCTACACCTTC. The chain links TRBV10-3 to TRBJ1-2; perhaps TRBD1 as D (6 bases). The CDR3 sequence is 14 residues long. Between the trimmed V and J ends, which lost 2 bases and 8 bases, there was a span of 15 bases. Germline V gene lookup returns CDR1 ENHRY and CDR2 SYGVKD.

The DNA of the CDR3 is TGTGCCAGCAGCTTAGAAGGGACTGGGGGAGATACGCAGTATTTT. It codes for CASSLEGTGGDTQYF. This chain joins TRBV11-3 and TRBJ2-3, with D possibly being TRBD2 (6 bases). This CDR3 comprises 15 residues. V was cut by 0 bases and J by 5 bases, with 12 bases left in between. Germline V gene sequence: CDR1 SGHNT, CDR2 YENEEA.

This clone came up once. The V gene is TRBV28, the J gene TRBJ1-2; D is unresolved. This CDR3 has 13 residues. Germline loops: CDR1 MDHEN, CDR2 SYDVKM. Deletions cut 5 bases from V and 7 bases from J, with 14 bases between. CDR3 residues: CASSLPAPGGYTF. The CDR3 nucleotides are TGTGCCAGCAGTCTCCCCGCCCCGGGTGGCTACACCTTC.

The V gene is TRBV19, the J gene TRBJ1-1; tentatively, D is TRBD1 (5 bases). The V gene's germline CDR1 is LNHDA and CDR2 SQIVND (reference sequence). The ends were cut back, 1 base at V and 5 bases at J, with 11 bases in the middle. This CDR3 spans 14 amino acids. CDR3 in DNA: TGTGCCAGTAGTATAGGGGGCCTCGGGACTGAAGCTTTCTTT. Amino acid sequence: CASSIGGLGTEAFF.

The CDR3 here is CASSSSTDYYGYTF. The CDR3 DNA sequence: TGCGCCAGCAGCTCCTCGACAGACTACTATGGCTACACCTTC. The chain combines TRBV5-1 with TRBJ1-2; the D gene is possibly TRBD1 (5 bases). The CDR3 contains 14 residues. CDR1 SGHRS and CDR2 YFSETQ come from the germline V gene. Trimming took 3 bases from V and 3 from J, leaving 12 bases between them.

The V call is TRBV7-9, the J call TRBJ2-2; 9 positions agree with TRBD1. In germline, CDR1 is SEHNR, CDR2 FQNEAQ (reference sequence). This CDR3 spans 15 amino acids. Trimming took 5 bases from V and 7 from J; bases not matched to a gene: 8. The CDR3 sequence: CASSPRTGEIGELFF. The DNA of the CDR3 is TGTGCCAGCAGCCCTCGGACAGGGGAGATCGGGGAGCTGTTTTTT.

V usage is TRBV7-2 and J usage is TRBJ1-2; a weak D match, TRBD1 (5 bases). The length of the CDR3 is 13 residues. The germline V gene encodes CDR1 SGHTA and CDR2 FQGNSA. The V end lost 3 bases, the J end lost 8 bases, and 13 bases lay between the germline ends. The CDR3 DNA sequence: TGTGCCAGCAGCTTTCTTCAGGGATCCGGCTACACCTTC. This encodes CASSFLQGSGYTF.

The gene calls are TRBV7-3 and TRBJ1-2; D is unresolved. The V gene lost 5 bases and the J gene lost 4 bases, with 14 bases spanning the gap. This CDR3 spans 14 amino acids. CDR1 SGHTA and CDR2 FQGTGA come from the germline V gene. CDR3 nucleotide sequence: TGTGCCAGCAGCACGGACCGTTATTCCTATGGCTACACCTTC. It specifies CASSTDRYSYGYTF.

This chain uses TRBV15 with TRBJ2-7, with 8 bases matching TRBD1. Per germline, CDR1 LNHNV and CDR2 YYDKDF (reference sequence). The V segment lost 5 bases and the J segment 3 bases; nucleotides outside the gene matches: 6. The CDR3 is made up of 14 amino acids. The CDR3 bases are TGTGCCACCAGCGGAAGACAGGGGAACTACGAGCAGTACTTC. Encoded protein: CATSGRQGNYEQYF.

The chain uses TRBV23-1 and TRBJ2-7; 13 positions match TRBD2. TRBV23-1 is designated an ORF whose function remains uncertain. J lost 5 bases, V lost 3 bases, and 7 bases had no gene match. This CDR3 is built from 16 residues. CDR3 in DNA: TGCGCCAGCAGTCAGTTACGGACTAGCGGGAGTAACGAGCAGTACTTC. Amino acids: CASSQLRTSGSNEQYF.

The rearrangement joins TRBV5-6 to TRBJ1-2; 12 bases align to TRBD1. V dropped 1 base and J dropped 4; count of bases not matched to a gene: 5. Germline V gene sequence: CDR1 SGHDT, CDR2 YYEEEE. The CDR3 consists of 16 residues. The CDR3: CASSLSGTGGLYGYTF. The CDR3 coding sequence is TGTGCCAGCAGCTTGTCCGGGACAGGGGGCCTCTATGGCTACACCTTC.

V usage is TRBV5-6 and J usage is TRBJ2-1; the D gene could be TRBD1 or TRBD2 (6 bases each). The ends were cut back, 10 bases at V and 6 bases at J, with 23 bases in the middle. CDR3 size: 15 residues. CDR1 SGHDT and CDR2 YYEEEE come from the germline V gene. The CDR3 DNA follows: TGTGCCGCCAAACGTCGCCGACAGGAGGGCAATGAGCAGTTCTTC. Translation: CAAKRRRQEGNEQFF.

V gene TRBV27 combines with J gene TRBJ2-7, with D possibly TRBD1 on 6 matching bases. V was pared by 6 bases and J by 2 bases, with 26 bases between. The length of the CDR3 is 18 residues. CDR1 MNHEY and CDR2 SMNVEV come from the germline V gene (reference sequence). This chain's CDR3 is CASSRSPGHPVRTYEQYF. CDR3 nucleotide sequence: TGTGCCAGCAGCCGCTCCCCGGGACACCCGGTGCGAACCTACGAGCAGTACTTC.

The V gene is TRBV7-3, the J gene TRBJ1-1; D is unresolved. This CDR3 has 16 residues. Trimming took off 1 base at V and 0 bases at J, with 12 bases between the two ends. Germline V gene data show CDR1 as SGHTA and CDR2 as FQGTGA. CDR3 residues: CASSLIPGSVNTEAFF. For the CDR3, the DNA is TGTGCCAGCAGCTTAATTCCAGGATCGGTGAACACTGAAGCTTTCTTT.

The chain links TRBV28 to TRBJ2-5, with 7 bases that match TRBD1. Germline V gives CDR1 MDHEN, CDR2 SYDVKM. Trimming cost V 3 bases and J 4 bases; bases outside gene matches: 2. This CDR3 spans 13 amino acids. CDR3 coding DNA: TGTGCCAGCAGTTTTCAGGGGGTAGAGACCCAGTACTTC. Translating it yields CASSFQGVETQYF. Supplemented by reference TRBV28 and TRBJ2-5, the full variable domain reads DVKVTQSSRYLVKRTGEKVFLECVQDMDHENMFWYRQDPGLGLRLIYFSYDVKMKEKGDIPEGYSVSREKKERFSLILESASTNQTSMYLCASSFQGVETQYFGPGTRLLVL.

The gene calls are TRBV5-6 and TRBJ1-3; D gene uncertain. In germline, CDR1 is SGHDT, CDR2 YYEEEE. The CDR3 has 15 amino acids. V lost 0 bases, J lost 0 bases, and 7 bases lay in between. In DNA form, the CDR3 reads TGTGCCAGCAGCTTGGTCAGTACCTCTGGAAACACCATATATTTT. Translating gives CASSLVSTSGNTIYF.